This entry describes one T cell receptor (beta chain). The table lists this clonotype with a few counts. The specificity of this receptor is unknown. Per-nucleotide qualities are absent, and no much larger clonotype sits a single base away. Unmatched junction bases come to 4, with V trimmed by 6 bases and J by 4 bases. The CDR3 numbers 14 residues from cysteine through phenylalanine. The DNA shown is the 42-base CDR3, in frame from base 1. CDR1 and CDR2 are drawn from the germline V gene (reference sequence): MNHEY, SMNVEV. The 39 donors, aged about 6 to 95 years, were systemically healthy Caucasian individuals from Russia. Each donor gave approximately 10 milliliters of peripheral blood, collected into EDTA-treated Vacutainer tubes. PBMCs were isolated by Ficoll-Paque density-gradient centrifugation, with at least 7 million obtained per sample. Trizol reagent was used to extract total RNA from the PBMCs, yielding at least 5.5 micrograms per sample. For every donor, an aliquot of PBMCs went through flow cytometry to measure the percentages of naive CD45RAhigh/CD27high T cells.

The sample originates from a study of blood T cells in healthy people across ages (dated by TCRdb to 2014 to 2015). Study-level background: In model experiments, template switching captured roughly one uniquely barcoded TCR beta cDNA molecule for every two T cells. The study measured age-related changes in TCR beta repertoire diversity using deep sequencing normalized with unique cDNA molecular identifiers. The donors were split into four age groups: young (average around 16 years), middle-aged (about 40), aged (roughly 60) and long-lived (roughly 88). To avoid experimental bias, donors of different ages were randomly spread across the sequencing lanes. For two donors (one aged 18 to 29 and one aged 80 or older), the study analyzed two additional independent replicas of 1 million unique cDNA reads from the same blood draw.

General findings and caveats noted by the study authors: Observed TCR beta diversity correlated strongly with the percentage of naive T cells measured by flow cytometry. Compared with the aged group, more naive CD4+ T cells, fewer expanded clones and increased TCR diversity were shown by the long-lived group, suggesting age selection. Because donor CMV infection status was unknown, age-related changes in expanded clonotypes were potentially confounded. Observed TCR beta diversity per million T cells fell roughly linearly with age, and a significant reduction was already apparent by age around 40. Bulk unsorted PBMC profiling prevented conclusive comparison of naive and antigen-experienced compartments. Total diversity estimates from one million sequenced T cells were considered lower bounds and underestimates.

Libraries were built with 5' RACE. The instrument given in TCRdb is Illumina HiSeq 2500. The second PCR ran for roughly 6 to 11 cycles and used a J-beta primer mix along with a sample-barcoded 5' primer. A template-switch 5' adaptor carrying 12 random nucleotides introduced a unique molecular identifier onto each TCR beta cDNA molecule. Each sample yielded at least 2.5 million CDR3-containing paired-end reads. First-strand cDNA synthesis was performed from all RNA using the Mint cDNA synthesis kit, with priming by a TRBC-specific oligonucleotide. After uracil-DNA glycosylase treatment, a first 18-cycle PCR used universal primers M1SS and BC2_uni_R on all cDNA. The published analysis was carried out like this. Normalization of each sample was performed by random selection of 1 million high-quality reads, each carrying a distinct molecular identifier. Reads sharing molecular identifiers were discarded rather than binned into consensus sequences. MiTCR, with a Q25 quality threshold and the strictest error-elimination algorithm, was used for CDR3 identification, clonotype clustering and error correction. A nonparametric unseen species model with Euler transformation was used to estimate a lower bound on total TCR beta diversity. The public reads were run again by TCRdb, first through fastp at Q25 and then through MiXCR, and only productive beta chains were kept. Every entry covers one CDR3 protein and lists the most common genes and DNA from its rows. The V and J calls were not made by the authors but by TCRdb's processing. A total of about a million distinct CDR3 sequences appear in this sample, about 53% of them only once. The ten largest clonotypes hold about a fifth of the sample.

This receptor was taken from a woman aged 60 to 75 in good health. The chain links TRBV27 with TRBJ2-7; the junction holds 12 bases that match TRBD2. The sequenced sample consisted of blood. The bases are TGTGCCAGCAGGACCGGACTAGCGGGGTACGAGCAGTACTTC. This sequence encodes CASRTGLAGYEQYF.